Following are 28 T cell receptor beta chains from one sample sequenced in a study of blood T cell repertoires in COVID-19. TCRdb's table, derived via immunoSEQ multiplex PCR, lists solely in-frame clones and lacks some. The sample lists 290,000 or so clones; around 89% were seen once. Sequencing was done on a sample of PBMCs or T cells enriched from blood (not recorded which). Every receptor here comes from a woman aged 18-30 years with acute COVID-19.

The chain uses TRBV29-1 and TRBJ1-1; D might be TRBD1 (5 bases). The CDR3 spans 13 residues. Between the trimmed V and J ends, which lost 4 bases and 1 base, there was a span of 10 bases. Germline values: CDR1 SQVTM, CDR2 ANQGSEA. The CDR3 protein is CSVAVRGNTEAFF. CDR3 sequence (DNA): TGCAGCGTTGCGGTAAGGGGGAACACTGAAGCTTTCTTT.

The J gene is TRBJ2-1, the V gene TRBV5-4; 13 nucleotides agree with TRBD2. J gave up 4 bases and V 4 bases, and 5 bases lay outside the gene matches. The CDR3 contains 16 residues. CDR1 is SGHNT, CDR2 YYREEE, per germline (reference sequence). DNA of the CDR3: TGTGCCAGCAGCCCGGGGACTAGCGGGATTTACAATGAGCAGTTCTTC. Translating it yields CASSPGTSGIYNEQFF.

This clone was observed once. This chain links TRBV7-3 with TRBJ1-6, with TRBD1 identical over 8 bases. Trimming cost V 5 bases and J 8 bases; bases outside gene matches: 8. Germline CDR1 reads SGHTA; CDR2 reads FQGTGA. This CDR3 has 15 amino acids. CDR3 loop: CASSPSGGMDSPLHF. CDR3 sequence (DNA): TGTGCCAGCAGCCCATCAGGGGGCATGGATTCACCCCTCCACTTT. The full variable domain, rest sourced from reference TRBV7-3 and TRBJ1-6, is GAGVSQTPSNKVTEKGKYVELRCDPISGHTALYWYRQSLGQGPEFLIYFQGTGAADDSGLPNDRFFAVRPEGSVSTLKIQRTERGDSAVYLCASSPSGGMDSPLHFGNGTRLTVT.

The chain recombines TRBV9 with TRBJ2-7; 16 bases fit TRBD2. The CDR3 length is 17 residues. The V gene's germline CDR1 is SGDLS and CDR2 YYNGEE. With V trimmed by 4 bases and J by 1 base, 5 bases remained unmatched. The CDR3 DNA follows: TGTGCCAGCAGCCCAGGGACTAGCGGGAGGGGGTCCTACGAGCAGTACTTC. This gives the protein CASSPGTSGRGSYEQYF.

The rearrangement joins TRBV9 to TRBJ1-4, with TRBD1 as a possible D gene (6 bases). V was trimmed by 4 bases and J by 8 bases, leaving 21 bases between them. Germline-derived CDR1 and CDR2 are SGDLS and YYNGEE. The CDR3 covers 16 residues. The CDR3 coding sequence is TGTGCCAGCAGCCTAGGAGACAGGTTCAACCGAGAAAAACTGTTTTTT. Translated, it gives CASSLGDRFNREKLFF.

V usage is TRBV3-1 (or the pseudogene TRBV3-2) and J usage is TRBJ2-2; D unresolved. Germline lookup yields CDR1 LGHDT and CDR2 YNNKEL (reference sequence). The V and J ends lost 4 bases and 1 base respectively, with 4 bases between them. The CDR3 extends over 13 amino acids. Written as DNA, the CDR3 is TGTGCCAGCAGCCCCTTGAACACCGGGGAGCTGTTTTTT. Its protein is CASSPLNTGELFF.

V usage is TRBV18 and J usage is TRBJ1-2, with D hard to call. Looked up from germline, CDR1 is KGHSH and CDR2 is LQKENI. V was shortened by 0 bases and J by 8 bases, with 7 bases between the two germline ends. The CDR3 contains 12 residues. CDR3 coding DNA: TGTGCCAGCTCACCACCTCTTCCGGGCTACACCTTC. Amino acids: CASSPPLPGYTF.

A few counts support this clone. This sequence joins TRBV18 and TRBJ2-7; no clear D. V lost 3 bases, J lost 6 bases, and 9 bases lay in between. The CDR3 totals 12 residues. CDR1 and CDR2 (germline): KGHSH, LQKENI. This CDR3 reads CASSPSYGEQYF. CDR3 DNA: TGTGCCAGCTCACCCTCTTACGGCGAGCAGTACTTC.

This rearrangement joins TRBV28 to TRBJ2-3, with 8 positions matching TRBD1. Per germline, CDR1 MDHEN and CDR2 SYDVKM. CDR3 size: 15 residues. J gave up 2 bases and V 7 bases, and 8 bases lay outside the gene matches. CDR3 loop: CASTRDRRYTDTQYF. Here the CDR3 DNA reads TGTGCCAGCACCCGGGACAGGCGATACACAGATACGCAGTATTTT.

The chain links TRBV5-1 to TRBJ1-3; tentative D call: TRBD1 (5 bases). This CDR3 has 15 amino acids. CDR1 and CDR2 from the germline V gene are SGHRS and YFSETQ. The ends were cut back, 2 bases at V and 0 bases at J, with 9 bases in the middle. CDR3 sequence: CASSFTGASGNTIYF. CDR3 bases: TGCGCCAGCAGCTTCACAGGTGCCTCTGGAAACACCATATATTTT.

As concerns this clone: Other nucleotide sequences in the sample specify the same CDR3. The chain links TRBV12-3 or TRBV12-4 to TRBJ1-5, with D uncertain. The CDR3 spans 13 residues. Trimming took 3 bases from V and 2 from J, leaving 5 bases between them. The CDR3 protein is CASSLRGNQPQHF. The CDR3 nucleotides are TGTGCCAGCAGTTTGAGGGGCAATCAGCCCCAGCATTTT.

The V gene is TRBV9, the J gene TRBJ2-7, with 9 bases aligning to TRBD1. V shed 1 base and J 3 bases; nucleotides not matched to a gene: 5. The CDR3 spans 15 residues. Germline values: CDR1 SGDLS, CDR2 YYNGEE. The DNA for the CDR3 is TGTGCCAGCAGCGTACTACCGGGACAGGGCTACGAGCAGTACTTC. This translates into CASSVLPGQGYEQYF.

The chain is built from TRBV28 and TRBJ2-7; 7 bases agree with TRBD2. The CDR3 has 14 amino acids. V trimming: 5 bases; J trimming: 7 bases; junction bases outside the gene matches: 11. CDR1 and CDR2 (germline): MDHEN, SYDVKM. For the CDR3, the DNA is TGTGCCAGCAGTGGGGGGGAGGGCCTTCGGGAGCAGTACTTC. Amino acid sequence: CASSGGEGLREQYF.

V and J are TRBV4-2 and TRBJ2-7; 10 positions agree with TRBD2. CDR1 and CDR2 (germline): LGHNA, YNFKEQ. V was pared by 0 bases and J by 2 bases, with 4 bases of the junction left unmatched. The CDR3 has 16 amino acids. CDR3 bases: TGTGCCAGCAGCCAAGAAACTAGCGGGACCGCCTACGAGCAGTACTTC. It encodes CASSQETSGTAYEQYF.

This clone appeared a few times. The V call is TRBV5-1, the J call TRBJ2-1, with 14 nucleotides matching TRBD2. V shed 5 bases, J shed 7 bases, and the junction held 8 bases outside the gene matches. The CDR3 spans 16 residues. CDR1 is SGHRS and CDR2 is YFSETQ in the germline V gene. CDR3 DNA sequence: TGCGCCAGCAGGTCCCAGGGACTAGCGGGAGTTAATGAGCAGTTCTTC. Translating it yields CASRSQGLAGVNEQFF.

The chain recombines TRBV7-2 with TRBJ2-5; a weak D match, TRBD2 (7 bases). Germline values: CDR1 SGHTA, CDR2 FQGNSA. V lost 5 bases and J 6 bases, leaving 16 bases between the germline ends. The CDR3 runs 14 residues. The CDR3 reads CASSLGGAGKTQYF. CDR3 DNA sequence: TGTGCCAGCAGCCTTGGGGGGGCGGGGAAGACCCAGTACTTC. The full variable domain, in which reference TRBV7-2 and TRBJ2-5 provide the parts outside the CDR3, is GAGVSQSPSNKVTEKGKDVELRCDPISGHTALYWYRQSLGQGLEFLIYFQGNSAPDKSGLPSDRFSAERTGGSVSTLTIQRTQQEDSAVYLCASSLGGAGKTQYFGPGTRLLVL.

V and J are TRBV3-1 (or the pseudogene TRBV3-2) and TRBJ1-2; no clear D. Trimming pared 0 bases from V and 8 bases from J, leaving 19 bases between. The CDR3 has 16 residues. The germline V gene has CDR1 LGHDT and CDR2 YNNKEL (reference sequence). CDR3 residues: CASSQEGAGGSDGYTF. In nucleotides, the CDR3 is TGTGCCAGCAGCCAAGAGGGCGCGGGAGGGAGTGACGGCTACACCTTC.

The V gene is TRBV28, the J gene TRBJ2-4; 7 nucleotides align to TRBD2. The germline V gene has CDR1 MDHEN and CDR2 SYDVKM. Trimming cost V 2 bases and J 0 bases; bases outside gene matches: 7. This CDR3 has 17 amino acids. The CDR3, as DNA: TGTGCCAGCAGTTTAATTCGGGAGGCTTTAGCCAAAAACATTCAGTACTTC. Translating it yields CASSLIREALAKNIQYF.

A few counts support this clone. This chain links TRBV18 with TRBJ1-2; no clear D gene. The CDR3 has 14 amino acids. Trimming removed 1 base at V and 2 bases at J, with 8 bases between. The germline CDR1 and CDR2 sequences are KGHSH and LQKENI. CDR3 residues: CASSPRAGNYGYTF. CDR3 in DNA: TGTGCCAGCTCACCACGAGCCGGGAACTATGGCTACACCTTC.

V and J are TRBV9 and TRBJ1-1; D is uncertain. The CDR3 spans 15 residues. V lost 0 bases and J lost 5, with 14 bases in between. Germline values: CDR1 SGDLS, CDR2 YYNGEE. The CDR3 here is CASSVDGPPGTEAFF. CDR3 sequence (DNA): TGTGCCAGCAGCGTAGATGGCCCCCCGGGGACTGAAGCTTTCTTT.

The V and J genes are TRBV5-1 and TRBJ1-1; TRBD1 agrees at 8 bases. CDR3 size: 16 residues. CDR1 and CDR2 (germline): SGHRS, YFSETQ. V dropped 1 base and J dropped 3; count of bases not matched to a gene: 8. The CDR3 loop is CASSLSRTGKDTEAFF. The CDR3 nucleotides are TGCGCCAGCAGCTTGTCCCGGACAGGGAAAGACACTGAAGCTTTCTTT.

As DNA, the CDR3 is TGTGCCAGCAGCACCCATAGCGGGACAGATTCTTATAACTATGGCTACACCTTC. Encoded protein: CASSTHSGTDSYNYGYTF. The chain carries TRBV9 and TRBJ1-2; 7 bases fit TRBD1. The CDR3 has 18 amino acids. The germline CDR1 and CDR2 sequences are SGDLS and YYNGEE. V lost 4 bases and J lost 1; bases outside the gene matches: 16.

This chain uses TRBV7-6 with TRBJ2-2; 13 bases are a match to TRBD2. This CDR3 has 19 amino acids. J gave up 0 bases and V 5 bases, and 9 bases lay outside the gene matches. Germline V gene sequence: CDR1 SGHVS, CDR2 FNYEAQ. CDR3 sequence (DNA): TGTGCCAGCAGCAGTACGCCGGGACTAGCGGGGTCGAACACCGGGGAGCTGTTTTTT. Its translation: CASSSTPGLAGSNTGELFF.

V is TRBV7-6 and J is TRBJ2-7; D is unresolved. CDR1 is SGHVS and CDR2 is FNYEAQ in the germline V gene. CDR3 length: 16 amino acids. Trimming took off 1 base at V and 6 bases at J, with 19 bases between the two ends. This CDR3 reads CASSLGGRSLYGEQYF. CDR3 nucleotide sequence: TGTGCCAGCAGCTTAGGCGGTCGGAGCCTCTACGGCGAGCAGTACTTC. Full variable domain (outside the CDR3, taken from reference TRBV7-6 and TRBJ2-7): GAGVSQSPRYKVTKRGQDVALRCDPISGHVSLYWYRQALGQGPEFLTYFNYEAQQDKSGLPNDRFSAERPEGSISTLTIQRTEQRDSAMYRCASSLGGRSLYGEQYFGPGTRLTVT.

V gene TRBV6-5 combines with J gene TRBJ2-5; D is unresolved. This CDR3 region has 14 residues. Germline assignment: CDR1 MNHEY and CDR2 SVGAGI. V was cut by 6 bases and J by 2 bases, with 13 bases left in between. As DNA, the CDR3 is TGTGCCAGCAGCAACGGAGCAGTTCAAGAGACCCAGTACTTC. Translated: CASSNGAVQETQYF.

V and J are TRBV5-1 and TRBJ2-3; 8 bases match TRBD2. CDR1 is SGHRS, CDR2 YFSETQ, per germline. The CDR3 has 17 amino acids. V shed 4 bases, J shed 1 base, and the junction held 11 bases outside the gene matches. The CDR3: CASSVPNSGIGTDTQYF. CDR3 in DNA: TGCGCCAGCAGCGTCCCGAATAGCGGGATAGGCACAGATACGCAGTATTTT. The full variable domain, in which reference TRBV5-1 and TRBJ2-3 provide the parts outside the CDR3, is KAGVTQTPRYLIKTRGQQVTLSCSPISGHRSVSWYQQTPGQGLQFLFEYFSETQRNKGNFPGRFSGRQFSNSRSEMNVSTLELGDSALYLCASSVPNSGIGTDTQYFGPGTRLTVL.

The V gene is TRBV5-6, the J gene TRBJ2-7, with 9 bases identical to TRBD1. The CDR3 consists of 15 residues. Germline V lookup: CDR1 SGHDT, CDR2 YYEEEE. V was clipped by 3 bases and J by 0 bases; unmatched bases: 4. CDR3 amino acids: CASSWGTGTSYEQYF. CDR3 coding DNA: TGTGCCAGCAGCTGGGGGACAGGGACCTCCTACGAGCAGTACTTC.

This chain connects TRBV5-1 to TRBJ1-4; D is perhaps TRBD1 (6 bases). The CDR3 runs 16 residues. Germline V CDR1 and CDR2: SGHRS, YFSETQ. Trimming cost V 4 bases and J 2 bases, with 15 bases left between them. CDR3 coding DNA: TGCGCCAGCAGCAGTGGGCGGGGGCTTACTAATGAAAAACTGTTTTTT. It is translated as CASSSGRGLTNEKLFF.